This T cell receptor (beta chain) was recovered during a study of blood T cell repertoires in COVID-19 (dated by TCRdb to 2018 to 2021). Study-wide context: Samples from collaborators originated in the United States, Italy and Spain and spanned both the acute and convalescent phases of COVID-19. The dataset comprised deeply sampled blood TCRbeta repertoires from subjects exposed to, actively infected with, or recovered from COVID-19. Nearly every sample came with metadata listing a de-identified subject ID, COVID-19 status, age in years and sex. Samples were obtained from the ongoing ImmuneRACE study (first 160 participants) and from 1,254 subjects provided by 6 global collaborators. HLA class I and class II types, where available, came from metadata supplied by the sample provider rather than from assay-based typing. The repertoires were released in a freely available public database intended as a resource for research on the immune response to SARS-CoV-2. The prospective study material was composed of cDNA or gDNA derived from T cells, B-cell-depleted T cells, or PBMCs.

One collaborating source in Seattle enrolled patients while the patients were actively infected and followed the patients over time throughout the course of disease. Each collaborating institution followed its own protocols to collect whole blood in K2EDTA tubes. For TCRbeta analysis, collaborator samples were shipped as frozen whole blood, as isolated PBMCs, or as DNA extracted from either sample type. As concerns this clone: Its antigen is unknown. The input lacks base qualities; no much larger clone sits a single base away.

The immunoSEQ Assay, a bias-controlled multiplex PCR, was used to amplify TCRbeta CDR3 regions from genomic DNA. From the authors' description of their analysis: Within the assay, amplification of reference gene primers was used to estimate how many nucleated cells each sample contained. To quantify the absolute abundance of each unique TCRbeta CDR3 rearrangement, sequence reads were collapsed and filtered. Productive Simpson clonality was computed per sample as the square root of Simpson's diversity index over productive rearrangements. TCRdb limited this immuneACCESS table to in-frame rearrangements with V and J called. A share of clones is missing; checked studies link under half to unresolved V genes, and the rest is unexplained. Clone size and V and J calls were adopted from that table, with D and trimming inferred from the DNA. In all, the sample holds 28,000 or so clones, and 70% to 90% of those were seen once. The top ten clonotypes cover more than 25% of the sample.

On the study overall, not on this receptor specifically: Clinical and demographic metadata were provided uncurated, with the amount varying by source and participant.

CDR1 KGHSH and CDR2 LQKENI were looked up in the germline V gene. From the cysteine through the phenylalanine, the CDR3 covers 16 amino acids. Only the CDR3 part of the read is kept: 48 bases, read in frame from the first base. Trimming leaves V shorter by 2 bases and J shorter by 6 bases, with the junction holding 11 bases beyond the gene matches. This clonotype was sampled from an elderly woman with COVID-19, enrolled during active disease. Sequences were obtained from peripheral blood. The receptor chain draws on TRBV18 and TRBJ1-1, and 8 bases in between align with TRBD1. The DNA is as follows: TGTGCCAGCTCACCAACTATAACAGGGGGGGCGTCTGAAGCTTTCTTT. Translated, it reads CASSPTITGGASEAFF.